This entry concerns a single T cell receptor beta chain. Its antigen is as yet unknown. These data come from a study of T-cell reconstitution after alpha-beta-depleted transplantation in children. Study conclusions and caveats: One year after transplant, T-cell counts and diversity came mostly from newly produced T cells. Expanded graft clones numbering several hundred reportedly gave rise to alpha-beta T cells about two months after transplant. The origin of high day-60 TCRbeta diversity in some patients lay in surviving recipient T cells and thymic progenitors.

Unique molecular identifiers were built into the TCRbeta library. TCRdb re-analysed the PCR reads in MiXCR, keeping a single row per CDR3 protein. The sample holds approximately 980,000 distinct CDR3 sequences; roughly 29% are singletons and the top ten take over 25%. V lost 5 bases and J 6 bases, leaving 10 bases between the germline ends. This CDR3 has 13 amino acids. Germline loops: CDR1 SGHAT, CDR2 FQNNGV. The source was PBMCs, mostly from graft donor cells, collected 360 days after TCRalphabeta/CD19-depleted stem cell transplant. This chain uses TRBV11-2 with TRBJ1-4, with D unclear. This clonotype was obtained from a boy under two years old who had a stem cell transplant for SCID, so the T cells may come from the graft donor. CDR3 loop: CASSPRTDEKLFF. The CDR3 DNA reads as TGTGCCAGCAGCCCTAGGACGGATGAAAAACTGTTTTTT.